These 20 T cell receptor beta chains were sequenced from one sample in a study of blood T cell repertoires in COVID-19 (TCRdb year 2020). The library relied on the immunoSEQ multiplex PCR assay. The source is immuneACCESS, and TCRdb retained only in-frame sequences with V and J called. Part of the clones is not carried over; for the studies checked, unresolved V genes explain less than half of this, and the remainder is unexplained. Across this sample there are hundreds of thousands of clones, with around 89% seen only once. Roughly 6.7% of the sample is taken by the ten largest. The source material was peripheral blood. All receptors come from a woman in her 30s with COVID-19, enrolled during active disease.

V gene TRBV6-1 combines with J gene TRBJ1-6, with unresolved D. The CDR3 spans 14 residues. Per the germline V gene, CDR1 is MNHNS and CDR2 is SASEGT. Trimming pared 3 bases from V and 6 bases from J, leaving 9 bases between. The CDR3 DNA is TGTGCCAGCAGTGACCGACAAAGTAATTCACCCCTCCACTTT. This sequence encodes CASSDRQSNSPLHF.

The chain uses TRBV4-3 and TRBJ2-2; 14 bases map to TRBD2. Trimming took 3 bases from V and 4 from J; bases not matched to a gene: 16. CDR1 is LGHNA, CDR2 YSLEER, per germline. The CDR3 loop spans 21 amino acids. The CDR3 loop is CASSQKLRLAGGLGFTGELFF. CDR3 sequence (DNA): TGCGCCAGCAGCCAGAAACTAAGACTAGCGGGGGGGCTAGGGTTCACCGGGGAGCTGTTTTTT.

The chain links TRBV7-7 to TRBJ2-7; tentative D call: TRBD2 (5 bases). CDR3 length equals 17 residues. In germline, CDR1 is SSHAT, CDR2 FNYEAQ (reference sequence). The CDR3 spells CASSSILGRKEVHEQYV. The CDR3 bases are TGTGCTAGCAGCTCAATACTAGGACGGAAGGAAGTCCACGAGCAGTACGTC.

This clone was counted once. The chain joins TRBV12-3 or TRBV12-4 to TRBJ1-2; D gene uncertain. The CDR3 consists of 13 residues. Trimming removed 3 bases at V and 4 bases at J, with 9 bases between. CDR3 sequence reads: CASSFPRSYGYTF. The CDR3 region has the DNA TGTGCCAGCAGTTTTCCTAGGAGCTATGGCTACACCTTC.

The CDR3 spells CASSPDPLGFLYNEQFF. The CDR3 nucleotides read TGTGCCAGCTCACCCGACCCCCTAGGTTTCTTATATAATGAGCAGTTCTTC. The chain is built from TRBV18 and TRBJ2-1, with no clear D. This CDR3 contains 17 residues. The germline CDR1 and CDR2 sequences are KGHSH and LQKENI. V lost 3 bases and J lost 7, with 22 bases in between. Variable domain in full (rest from reference TRBV18 and TRBJ2-1): NAGVMQNPRHLVRRRGQEARLRCSPMKGHSHVYWYRQLPEEGLKFMVYLQKENIIDESGMPKERFSAEFPKEGPSILRIQQVVRGDSAAYFCASSPDPLGFLYNEQFFGPGTRLTVL.

This chain uses TRBV5-6 with TRBJ2-7; TRBD1 matches at 7 bases. The germline V gene encodes CDR1 SGHDT and CDR2 YYEEEE. The trim removed 1 base at V and 3 bases at J, leaving 7 bases unmatched. The CDR3 spans 15 residues. CDR3 amino acids: CASSLTGAGYYEQYF. The CDR3 coding sequence is TGTGCCAGCAGCTTGACAGGGGCAGGGTACTACGAGCAGTACTTC.

V usage is TRBV19 and J usage is TRBJ1-1, with TRBD1 matching 9 bases. With 7 bases clipped from V and 0 bases from J, the junction kept 6 bases outside the gene matches. CDR1 LNHDA and CDR2 SQIVND come from the germline V gene (reference sequence). The CDR3 length is 15 residues. The CDR3, as DNA: TGTGCCAGTACATGGGACAGGGAGATGAACACTGAAGCTTTCTTT. This sequence encodes CASTWDREMNTEAFF.

V gene TRBV15 combines with J gene TRBJ2-7; 7 bases are a match to TRBD1. Trimming removed 2 bases from V and 8 bases from J; junction bases left unmatched: 9. This CDR3 spans 14 amino acids. Germline V gene data show CDR1 as LNHNV and CDR2 as YYDKDF (reference sequence). CDR3 DNA: TGTGCCACCAGCAGAATCGACAGGGATAGGAAGCAGTACTTC. It yields the protein CATSRIDRDRKQYF.

This chain uses TRBV11-3 with TRBJ1-2, with 10 bases lining up with TRBD1. Germline CDR1 SGHNT, CDR2 YENEEA. The CDR3 is made up of 18 amino acids. The junction had 20 bases not matched to a gene; V was cut back by 4 bases and J by 9 bases. The CDR3 sequence: CASSSHNRDRGPLISYTF. The CDR3 region has the DNA TGTGCCAGCAGCTCACATAACCGGGACAGGGGACCCCTTATCAGCTACACCTTC.

The rearrangement uses TRBV9 and TRBJ1-1, with D uncertain. Germline loops: CDR1 SGDLS, CDR2 YYNGEE. Trimming shortened V by 4 bases and J by 0 bases, and 13 bases separated the two germline ends. The CDR3 is made up of 15 amino acids. CDR3 bases: TGTGCCAGCAGCCCCCTAGGTAGCATGAACACTGAAGCTTTCTTT. It encodes CASSPLGSMNTEAFF.

This chain connects TRBV11-3 to TRBJ1-2, with D perhaps TRBD1 (5 bases). The V gene lost 6 bases and the J gene lost 1 base, with 12 bases spanning the gap. Looked up from germline, CDR1 is SGHNT and CDR2 is YENEEA. This CDR3 contains 14 residues. This chain's CDR3 is CASRGTDSNYGYTF. The DNA for the CDR3 is TGTGCCAGCAGGGGTACCGACAGTAACTATGGCTACACCTTC.

This chain connects TRBV10-3 to TRBJ2-2; TRBD2 matches 8 bases. The length of the CDR3 is 15 residues. J was trimmed by 3 bases and V by 7 bases; bases with no gene match: 7. CDR1 is ENHRY, CDR2 SYGVKD, per germline. The CDR3 spells CAIKSGSGDTGELFF. CDR3 sequence (DNA): TGTGCCATCAAGAGCGGGAGTGGAGACACCGGGGAGCTGTTTTTT.

This clone was seen more than once but under ten times. J is TRBJ1-5 and V is TRBV6-2 or TRBV6-3; 7 positions match TRBD1. This CDR3 comprises 13 residues. Germline V gene data show CDR1 as MNHEY and CDR2 as SVGEGT. The ends lost 5 bases at V and 6 bases at J; junction bases unmatched: 4. CDR3 DNA: TGTGCCAGCAGTGGGTCAGGGGGTCAGCCCCAGCATTTT. This translates into CASSGSGGQPQHF.

V is TRBV11-2 and J is TRBJ2-3, with TRBD2 as a possible D gene (6 bases). In germline, CDR1 is SGHAT, CDR2 FQNNGV. V shed 1 base and J shed 1 base, with 12 bases lying between them. The CDR3 runs to 16 residues. The CDR3 reads CASSLVSGGGTDTQYF. Written as DNA, the CDR3 is TGTGCCAGCAGCTTAGTTAGCGGAGGGGGCACAGATACGCAGTATTTT.

DNA of the CDR3: TGTGCCAGCAGCCAAGGGATGGGCAGAGGGGGCTACACCTTC. It translates to CASSQGMGRGGYTF. The genes are TRBV4-2 and TRBJ1-2; D is unresolved. Germline CDR1 LGHNA, CDR2 YNFKEQ. Trimming pared 1 base from V and 8 bases from J, leaving 14 bases between. This CDR3 is built from 14 residues.

The chain combines TRBV7-9 with TRBJ2-1; 7 bases agree with TRBD1. Unmatched junction bases numbered 19, after V lost 3 bases and J lost 5 bases. The CDR3 loop spans 19 amino acids. CDR1 and CDR2 from the germline V gene are SEHNR and FQNEAQ (reference sequence). CDR3 bases: TGTGCCAGCAGCTTTGCCGGGACAGCGAGGCCCCTTCACAACAATGAGCAGTTCTTC. Translated: CASSFAGTARPLHNNEQFF.

A few counts support this clone. V gene TRBV28 combines with J gene TRBJ1-5; D not resolved. The ends were cut back, 5 bases at V and 0 bases at J, with 11 bases in the middle. The CDR3 extends over 15 amino acids. The germline V gene has CDR1 MDHEN and CDR2 SYDVKM. The CDR3 is CASSPTVYSNQPQHF. CDR3 coding DNA: TGTGCCAGCAGTCCCACAGTTTATAGCAATCAGCCCCAGCATTTT. Full variable domain (rest looked up from reference TRBV28 and TRBJ1-5): DVKVTQSSRYLVKRTGEKVFLECVQDMDHENMFWYRQDPGLGLRLIYFSYDVKMKEKGDIPEGYSVSREKKERFSLILESASTNQTSMYLCASSPTVYSNQPQHFGDGTRLSIL.

V usage is TRBV7-2 and J usage is TRBJ1-2, with TRBD1 matching over 9 bases. The CDR3 totals 16 residues. Losses at the gene ends were 7 bases for V and 7 bases for J; bases not matched to a gene: 16. The germline CDR1 and CDR2 sequences are SGHTA and FQGNSA. Written as DNA, the CDR3 is TGTGCCAGCACCACCCAGGGAGGGACAGGGATTTCTGGCTACACCTTC. Translated, it gives CASTTQGGTGISGYTF. Drawing the rest from reference TRBV7-2 and TRBJ1-2, the complete variable domain is GAGVSQSPSNKVTEKGKDVELRCDPISGHTALYWYRQSLGQGLEFLIYFQGNSAPDKSGLPSDRFSAERTGGSVSTLTIQRTQQEDSAVYLCASTTQGGTGISGYTFGSGTRLTVV.

This chain links TRBV2 with TRBJ2-2; 7 positions agree with TRBD2. This CDR3 has 14 residues. CDR1 and CDR2 from the germline V gene are SNHLY and FYNNEI. Losses at the gene ends were 2 bases for V and 7 bases for J; bases not matched to a gene: 4. DNA of the CDR3: TGTGCCAGCAGTGAATTCGGGGGGAGCGGGGAGCTGTTTTTT. Translating gives CASSEFGGSGELFF.

This rearrangement joins TRBV27 to TRBJ1-1, with no clear D. CDR3 length: 16 amino acids. Trimming cost V 4 bases and J 5 bases, with 20 bases left between them. From germline, CDR1 is MNHEY and CDR2 SMNVEV (reference sequence). The chain's CDR3 is CASSSFGQNGGTEAFF. In DNA, the CDR3 is TGTGCCAGCAGTTCTTTCGGCCAAAACGGCGGAACTGAAGCTTTCTTT.